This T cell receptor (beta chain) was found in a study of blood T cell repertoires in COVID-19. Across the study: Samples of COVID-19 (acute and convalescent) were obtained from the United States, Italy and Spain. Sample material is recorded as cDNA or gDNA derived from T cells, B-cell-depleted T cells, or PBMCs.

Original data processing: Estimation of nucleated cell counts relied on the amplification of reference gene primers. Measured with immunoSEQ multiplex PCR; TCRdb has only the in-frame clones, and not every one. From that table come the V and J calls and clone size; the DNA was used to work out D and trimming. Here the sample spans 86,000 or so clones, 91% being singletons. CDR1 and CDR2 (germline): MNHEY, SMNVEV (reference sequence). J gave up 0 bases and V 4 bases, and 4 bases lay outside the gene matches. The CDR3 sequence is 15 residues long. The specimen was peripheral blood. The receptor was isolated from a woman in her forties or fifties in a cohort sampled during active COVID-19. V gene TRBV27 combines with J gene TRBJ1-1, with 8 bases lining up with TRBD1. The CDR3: CASSWDRNMNTEAFF. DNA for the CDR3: TGTGCCAGCAGTTGGGACAGGAATATGAACACTGAAGCTTTCTTT.